This T cell receptor (beta chain) was observed in a study of T cells expressing NK-cell markers. Overall study: One of eight sequenced donors was HCMV-seronegative; the other seven were seropositive.

TCRdb reprocessed the 5' RACE reads and stores each CDR3 protein as one record, lacking DNA. With about 390,000 distinct CDR3 sequences in the sample, the ten largest clones hold around 11%. The sequenced sample was blood T cells: a sorted CD56 or NKG2C T cell subset, CD4+ or CD8+ T cells, or bulk PBMC T cells (not recorded which). This TCR derives from a woman in her fifties or sixties in good health.

CDR3 loop: CAFSSGTSGMPRYF. The chain couples TRBV30 to TRBJ2-7; TCRdb selects TRBD2, and the lack of DNA leaves this call unchecked. The CDR3 covers 14 residues. Germline V gene lookup returns CDR1 GTSNPN and CDR2 SVGIG (reference sequence).